These T cell receptor beta chains were read from a single sample in a study of shared clonotypes between healthy human individuals. TCRdb's copy holds only in-frame clones and misses some; the assay was immunoSEQ multiplex PCR. The data contain about 1,900,000 clones, about 95% of them singletons. Material: naive CD8+ T cells sorted from blood. These receptor sequences come from a man younger than 35 in good health. Each CDR3 is given with its conserved first and last residue. Each record gives: V gene, clone size, D gene, J gene, CDR3 DNA, CDR3 protein. The D gene is left open where the match is weak. Not all rows give a size; the values are once, few, many and, for expanded clones, a class.

>TRBV6-6|-|-|TRBJ1-1
TGTGCCAGCAGTTTACAAGGGACATCGAACACTGAAGCTTTCTTT
CASSLQGTSNTEAFF
>TRBV19|-|-|TRBJ1-5
TGTGCCATATCCTCAGGTAATCAGCCCCAGCATTTT
CAISSGNQPQHF
>TRBV5-3|-|-|TRBJ1-2
TGTGCCATTCGGGTCTATGGCTACACCTTC
CAIRVYGYTF
>TRBV15|-|-|TRBJ2-7
TGTGCCACCAGCACTGGCACAGCGGAGAACTACGAGCAGTACTTC
CATSTGTAENYEQYF
>TRBV10-3|-|-|TRBJ1-2
TGTGCCATCAGTGAGCCCGGAAACTATGGCTACACCTTC
CAISEPGNYGYTF
>TRBV27|-|-|TRBJ1-1
TGTGCCAGCAGTTTAGCCGAGGAGAACACTGAAGCTTTCTTT
CASSLAEENTEAFF
>TRBV6-5|-|-|TRBJ2-7
TGTGCCAGCAGTTATCCGGCCGAGCAGTACTTC
CASSYPAEQYF
>TRBV28|-|-|TRBJ1-2
TGTGCCAGCAGTTACAGATGGACGGATGGCTACACCTTC
CASSYRWTDGYTF
>TRBV7-9|-|-|TRBJ2-3
TGTGCCAGCAGCTCCCAGGGTCCCGCCTTAGATACGCAGTATTTT
CASSSQGPALDTQYF
>TRBV6-4|-|-|TRBJ1-4
TGTGCCAGCAGTGAGGGAGCAACTAATGAAAAACTGTTTTTT
CASSEGATNEKLFF
>TRBV4-1|-|TRBD1|TRBJ1-5
TGCGCCAGCAGCCGAACAGGGGAGGGCAATCAGCCCCAGCATTTT
CASSRTGEGNQPQHF
>TRBV6-1|-|TRBD1|TRBJ2-1
TGTGCCAGCAGTGGGGACAGGGGATCCTACAATGAGCAGTTCTTC
CASSGDRGSYNEQFF
>TRBV4-2|-|TRBD1|TRBJ1-1
TGTGCCAGCAGCCAAGTAGGACCGGGACAGGGAAGGGTTGGGAACACTGAAGCTTTCTTT
CASSQVGPGQGRVGNTEAFF
>TRBV4-1|-|TRBD2|TRBJ2-1
TGCGCCAGCAGCCAAGGACTAGCGGGAGCGAATGAGCAGTTCTTC
CASSQGLAGANEQFF
>TRBV9|-|-|TRBJ2-1
TGTGCCAGCAGCGTAGGTTCCCTCTCCTACAATGAGCAGTTCTTC
CASSVGSLSYNEQFF
>TRBV6-5|-|-|TRBJ1-1
TGTGCCAGCAGTTACTACCTCGGAGGGGCTGAAGCTTTCTTT
CASSYYLGGAEAFF
>TRBV19|-|TRBD2|TRBJ2-3
TGTGCCAGTAGTATCGAGGCGGGAGGTTGGATGAATACGCAGTATTTT
CASSIEAGGWMNTQYF
>TRBV9|-|-|TRBJ2-1
TGTGCCAGCAGCGCCTCCGGGACTCGCAATGAGCAGTTCTTC
CASSASGTRNEQFF
>TRBV6-4|-|TRBD1|TRBJ1-6
TGTGCCAGCAGTGACGAGGGACAGGGCCCTTCACCCCTCCACTTT
CASSDEGQGPSPLHF
>TRBV30|-|-|TRBJ2-5
TGTGCCTGGAGTGTATTGGGGGCAGGCGGAGAGACCCAGTACTTC
CAWSVLGAGGETQYF
>TRBV27|once|-|TRBJ2-7
TGTGCCAGCAGTTTATGGGAAGCTAGGTCCCTCCTTTCCTACGAGCAGTACTTC
CASSLWEARSLLSYEQYF
>TRBV13|-|TRBD2|TRBJ2-3
TGTGCCAGCAGTCTAGAGACTAGCGGGAGGGGAAATACGCAGTATTTT
CASSLETSGRGNTQYF
>TRBV13|-|TRBD2|TRBJ2-1
TGTGCCAGCAGCTTAAGAGCGGGGGCAGCGGATGAGCAGTTCTTC
CASSLRAGAADEQFF
>TRBV5-8|-|TRBD2|TRBJ2-3
TGTGCCAGCAGCTTGCTAGCGGGGGACACAGATACGCAGTATTTT
CASSLLAGDTDTQYF
>TRBV6-5|-|-|TRBJ1-1
TGTGCCAGCAGTTATCCCCCGAAGGCTTCCGTTGAAGCTTTCTTT
CASSYPPKASVEAFF
>TRBV15|-|-|TRBJ2-4
TGTGCCACCAGCGTCGGAGGGGAAGCCAAAAACATTCAGTACTTC
CATSVGGEAKNIQYF
>TRBV10-3|-|TRBD1|TRBJ1-2
TGTGCCGTATTAGGCCGACAGGGGGGATATGGCTACACCTTC
CAVLGRQGGYGYTF
>TRBV28|-|-|TRBJ1-6
TGTGCCAGCAGTTTAGGAGGGTCACCCCTCCACTTT
CASSLGGSPLHF
>TRBV4-3|-|-|TRBJ2-3
TGCGCCAGCAGCCAAGTCCCTAGCACAGATACGCAGTATTTT
CASSQVPSTDTQYF
>TRBV7-9|-|-|TRBJ2-7
TGTGCCAGCAGCTTAGGCCTTGGAGCGGAGGCCTACGAGCAGTACTTC
CASSLGLGAEAYEQYF
>TRBV30|-|-|TRBJ2-3
TGTGCCTGGAGCCCGATTTCTGGGGAAACGGGAGATACGCAGTATTTT
CAWSPISGETGDTQYF
>TRBV19|-|-|TRBJ2-2
TGTGCCAGTAGTCCTCTTTTTCCCCGGGAGCTGTTTTTT
CASSPLFPRELFF
>TRBV11-2|-|-|TRBJ2-2
TGTGCCAGCAGCCCAACGGGAGGGGAGCTGTTTTTT
CASSPTGGELFF
>TRBV10-3|-|TRBD1|TRBJ2-2
TGTGCCATCAGTGAGTGGGACAGGATAAACCCCGGGGAGCTGTTTTTT
CAISEWDRINPGELFF
>TRBV30|few|TRBD2|TRBJ2-7
TGTGCCTGGAGTGTAGGGGCTAGCGGGCTTCTTTCAGAGCAGTACTTC
CAWSVGASGLLSEQYF
>TRBV18|-|TRBD1|TRBJ2-7
TGTGCCAGCTCACCCTTGGACAGGGACGAGCAGTACTTC
CASSPLDRDEQYF
>TRBV5-8|-|TRBD1|TRBJ2-7
TGTGCCAGCAGTAACAGGGCCCGAATACAGGGGGGCGAGCAGTACTTC
CASSNRARIQGGEQYF
>TRBV27|-|-|TRBJ2-1
TGTGCCAGCAGTTTAGGTTTGCGGCGGGCGTACAATGAGCAGTTCTTC
CASSLGLRRAYNEQFF
>TRBV9|-|TRBD2|TRBJ2-3
TGTGCCAGCAGCGTGTGGGAGGGAGATACGCAGTATTTT
CASSVWEGDTQYF
>TRBV27|-|-|TRBJ1-4
TGTGCCAGCAGTTCAGCGCCGGGGATTCTTAGGGGGGAAAAACTGTTTTTT
CASSSAPGILRGEKLFF
>TRBV6-5|-|-|TRBJ2-7
TGTGCCAGCAGTTACCCGGGGACCGAGCAGTACTTC
CASSYPGTEQYF
>TRBV2|-|TRBD2|TRBJ2-2
TGTGCCAGCAGTGATCCGATCCGGGAGGAGACCGGGGAGCTGTTTTTT
CASSDPIREETGELFF
>TRBV28|-|TRBD1|TRBJ2-3
TGTGCCAGCAGTTTACGCCTCCCCGGGACAGGGGGGGGGAATACGCAGTATTTT
CASSLRLPGTGGGNTQYF
>TRBV5-1|-|TRBD1|TRBJ1-1
TGCGCCAGCAGCCCATGGACAGGAGGCAACACTGAAGCTTTCTTT
CASSPWTGGNTEAFF